This T cell receptor beta chain was recorded in a study of cytomegalovirus exposure and HLA in healthy donors. Study results and limitations: In a later analysis, specific HLA alleles were associated with approximately 16,000 TCR beta sequences at a 0.05 false discovery rate.

Primers included in the PCR were 60 Vbeta and 13 Jbeta primers. Here immunoSEQ multiplex PCR was the method, and the copy in TCRdb shows in-frame clones only, minus some. The profile covers about 95,000 clones, with approximately 77% appearing a single time and about 5% taken by the ten largest. The CDR3 is 18 residues long. The V and J ends lost 4 bases and 3 bases, in that order; junction bases with no gene match: 14. Germline V gene lookup returns CDR1 LGHNA and CDR2 YNFKEQ. Participants comprised healthy donors of bone marrow. About this clone: The target antigen is unknown.

This receptor was taken from a woman between 35 and 50 years old in good health and CMV-seronegative. Sequencing was done on a sample of PBMCs. J is TRBJ2-3 and V is TRBV4-2, with 9 bases fitting TRBD2. This chain's CDR3 is CASSRDGGGAGATDTQYF. CDR3 DNA sequence: TGTGCCAGCAGCCGGGACGGCGGGGGGGCTGGTGCGACAGATACGCAGTATTTT.